The 15 T cell receptor beta chains in this list originate from one sample, sequenced in a study of T cells in localized non-small cell lung cancer. The assay was immunoSEQ multiplex PCR, and TCRdb's table has in-frame clones only and misses some. The sample yields about 1,500 clones, around 24% seen once. The sample consisted of normal lung tissue next to the tumor, taken before any cancer treatment. The receptors were gathered from a female donor over 55 with stage I lung adenocarcinoma.

The sample holds a few counts of this clone. The chain joins TRBV9 to TRBJ2-1; tentatively, D is TRBD1 or TRBD2 (5 bases each). The germline CDR1 and CDR2 sequences are SGDLS and YYNGEE. Trimming removed 6 bases from V and 9 bases from J, with 16 bases in between. The CDR3 length is 13 residues. The CDR3 nucleotides read TGTGCCAGCAATCCGACAGCGAGGGGTGAGCAGTTCTTC. This sequence encodes CASNPTARGEQFF.

The table lists this clone with a few counts. The rearrangement links TRBV11-3 to TRBJ1-2; D is possibly TRBD1 (5 bases). CDR1 is SGHNT, CDR2 YENEEA, per germline. The V gene lost 1 base and the J gene lost 0 bases, with 6 bases spanning the gap. The CDR3 sequence is 14 residues long. The CDR3 region is CASSLGQSNYGYTF. The CDR3 DNA sequence: TGTGCCAGCAGCTTAGGACAGTCTAACTATGGCTACACCTTC.

The chain joins TRBV6-7 to TRBJ2-1; the D call may be TRBD1 or TRBD2 (5 bases each). TRBV6-7 qualifies as an ORF whose function is uncertain. The CDR3 length is 15 residues. V lost 7 bases to trimming and J lost 4 bases, with 17 bases between them. The CDR3: CASNAPRDVYNEQFF. The DNA of the CDR3 is TGTGCCAGCAACGCGCCACGGGACGTTTACAATGAGCAGTTCTTC.

The chain recombines TRBV19 with TRBJ1-1, with a tentative D call TRBD1 (5 bases). From germline, CDR1 is LNHDA and CDR2 SQIVND (reference sequence). Trimming removed 6 bases from V and 4 bases from J, with 21 bases in between. CDR3 length: 16 amino acids. The CDR3: CASRLPGGGEGTEAFF. The CDR3, as DNA: TGTGCCAGTAGGCTCCCGGGCGGGGGTGAGGGCACTGAAGCTTTCTTT.

CDR3 DNA sequence: TGTGCCTCGACAGCGTCGGATCAGCCCCAGCATTTT. Translated: CASTASDQPQHF. The chain joins TRBV28 to TRBJ1-5; possibly TRBD1 for D (5 bases). V lost 11 bases to trimming and J lost 5 bases, with 13 bases between them. This CDR3 is 12 amino acids long. The V gene's germline CDR1 is MDHEN and CDR2 SYDVKM.

V is TRBV19 and J is TRBJ1-4, with D possibly matching TRBD1 (6 bases). Trimming left V 8 bases short and J 7 bases short, with 17 bases between. This CDR3 has 14 amino acids. Germline CDR1 is LNHDA and CDR2 is SQIVND (reference sequence). CDR3 sequence: CASRGPRESEKLFF. For the CDR3, the DNA is TGTGCCAGTCGGGGGCCCCGGGAGAGTGAAAAACTGTTTTTT.

This clone was detected only a few times. This chain uses TRBV5-1 with TRBJ2-2, with 8 bases aligning to TRBD1. The germline CDR1 and CDR2 sequences are SGHRS and YFSETQ. V shed 2 bases and J 0 bases; nucleotides not matched to a gene: 3. The CDR3 covers 16 residues. The CDR3 nucleotides read TGCGCCAGCAGCTTCCTGGACAGGGCGAACACCGGGGAGCTGTTTTTT. It specifies CASSFLDRANTGELFF.

V and J are TRBV5-1 and TRBJ1-4, with a weak D call TRBD1 (6 bases). The germline V gene has CDR1 SGHRS and CDR2 YFSETQ. This CDR3 spans 15 amino acids. V gave up 4 bases and J gave up 8 bases, with 18 bases separating them. CDR3 region: CASSPGWGQGEKLFF. CDR3 in DNA: TGCGCCAGCAGCCCGGGTTGGGGCCAGGGGGAAAAACTGTTTTTT.

The chain is built from TRBV6-8 and TRBJ1-3; 8 bases map to TRBD1. Germline V lookup: CDR1 MNHGY, CDR2 SAAAGT. The ends lost 6 bases at V and 0 bases at J; junction bases unmatched: 7. CDR3 length: 16 amino acids. This chain's CDR3 is CASSPGQAFSGNTIYF. CDR3 DNA sequence: TGTGCCAGCAGCCCGGGACAGGCGTTCTCTGGAAACACCATATATTTT.

The chain carries TRBV6-8 and TRBJ2-7, with 9 bases identical to TRBD1. V was pared by 10 bases and J by 4 bases, with 17 bases of the junction left unmatched. The CDR3 spans 16 residues. Germline V CDR1 and CDR2: MNHGY, SAAAGT. CDR3 bases: TGTGCCATCAGGGGGGGAGGGACAGGGACTGGATACGAGCAGTACTTC. As protein: CAIRGGGTGTGYEQYF.

This clone appeared a single time. The chain carries TRBV29-1 and TRBJ2-2; TRBD1 or TRBD2 may be the D gene (6 bases each). This CDR3 comprises 13 residues. The V end lost 6 bases, the J end lost 4 bases, and 12 bases lay between the germline ends. Germline loops: CDR1 SQVTM, CDR2 ANQGSEA. This chain's CDR3 is CSVTGRITGELFF. CDR3 DNA sequence: TGCAGCGTAACAGGGAGGATCACCGGGGAGCTGTTTTTT.

V is TRBV6-8 and J is TRBJ2-5; D gene unclear. The CDR3 covers 12 residues. Looked up from germline, CDR1 is MNHGY and CDR2 is SAAAGT. V lost 7 bases to trimming and J lost 5 bases, with 11 bases between them. CDR3 residues: CASTRSRETQYF. The CDR3, as DNA: TGTGCCAGCACCAGGAGTCGGGAGACCCAGTACTTC.

This clone came up a few times. The chain links TRBV5-1 to TRBJ1-2; D perhaps matches TRBD1 (6 bases). Germline-derived CDR1 and CDR2 are SGHRS and YFSETQ. The CDR3 sequence is 14 residues long. Trimming took off 4 bases at V and 4 bases at J, with 14 bases between the two ends. CDR3 region: CASSVTGTAYGYTF. As DNA, the CDR3 is TGCGCCAGCAGCGTAACAGGGACCGCCTATGGCTACACCTTC.

In its sample, this clone ranks as medium-sized. The V call is TRBV6-8, the J call TRBJ1-2; D is undetermined. The CDR3 is 15 amino acids. V was trimmed by 6 bases and J by 7 bases, leaving 21 bases between them. Germline V CDR1 and CDR2: MNHGY, SAAAGT. The CDR3 loop is CASSSSLQAGRGYTF. DNA for the CDR3: TGTGCCAGCAGCTCCAGCCTTCAGGCTGGTCGTGGCTACACCTTC.

This chain links TRBV10-2 with TRBJ2-3; 9 bases match TRBD2. This CDR3 contains 17 residues. In germline, CDR1 is WSHSY, CDR2 SAAADI. With 2 bases clipped from V and 0 bases from J, the junction kept 6 bases outside the gene matches. The CDR3 bases are TGCGCCAGCAGTGAGCCCCGGACTAGCGCGAGCACAGATACGCAGTATTTT. Amino acids: CASSEPRTSASTDTQYF.